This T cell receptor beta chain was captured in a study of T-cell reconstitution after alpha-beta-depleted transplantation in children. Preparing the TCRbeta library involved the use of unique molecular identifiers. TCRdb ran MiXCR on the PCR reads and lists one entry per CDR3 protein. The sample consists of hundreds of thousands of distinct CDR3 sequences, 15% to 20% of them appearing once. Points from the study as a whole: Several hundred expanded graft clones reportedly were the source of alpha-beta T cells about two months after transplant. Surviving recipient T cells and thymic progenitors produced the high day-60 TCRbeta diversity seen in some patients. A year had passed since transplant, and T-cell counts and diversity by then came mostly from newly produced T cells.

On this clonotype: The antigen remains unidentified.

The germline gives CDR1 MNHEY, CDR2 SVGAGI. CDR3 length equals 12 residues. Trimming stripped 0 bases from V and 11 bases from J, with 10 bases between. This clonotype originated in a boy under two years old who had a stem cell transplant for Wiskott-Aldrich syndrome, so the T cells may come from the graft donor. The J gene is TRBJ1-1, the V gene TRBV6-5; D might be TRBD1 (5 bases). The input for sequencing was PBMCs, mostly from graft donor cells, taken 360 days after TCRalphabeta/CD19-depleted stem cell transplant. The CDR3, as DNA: TGTGCCAGCAGTTACTCGACCGGGACGGCTTTCTTT. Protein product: CASSYSTGTAFF.